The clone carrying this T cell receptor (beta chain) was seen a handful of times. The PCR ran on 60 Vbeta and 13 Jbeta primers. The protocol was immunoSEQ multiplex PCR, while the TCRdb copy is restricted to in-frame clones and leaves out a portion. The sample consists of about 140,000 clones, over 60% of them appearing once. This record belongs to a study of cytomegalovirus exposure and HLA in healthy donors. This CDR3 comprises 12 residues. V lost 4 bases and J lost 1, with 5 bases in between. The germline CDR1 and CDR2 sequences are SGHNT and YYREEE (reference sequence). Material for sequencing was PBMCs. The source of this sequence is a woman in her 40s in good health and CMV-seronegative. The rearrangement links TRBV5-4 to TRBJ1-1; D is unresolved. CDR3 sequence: CASSKQNTEAFF. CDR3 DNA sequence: TGTGCCAGCAGCAAACAGAACACTGAAGCTTTCTTT.